These T cell receptor beta chains were read from a single sample in a study of blood T cells in healthy people across ages. TCRdb re-called the 5' RACE reads through MiXCR, storing one row per CDR3 protein. The sample has roughly 900,000 distinct CDR3 sequences, 29% seen once. Input material: blood. The origin of the receptors is a woman older than 75 in good health. CDR3s include the opening cysteine and the closing phenylalanine or tryptophan. A D gene is named only where the DNA matches it firmly. Some rows have no size entry. The others give once, few or many, or a class for an expanded clone.

abundance,v_gene,d_gene,j_gene,CDR3aa,CDR3nt
once,TRBV6-2/TRBV6-3,TRBD1,TRBJ2-2,CASTWGTVNTGELFF,TGTGCCAGCACCTGGGGGACAGTGAACACCGGGGAGCTGTTTTTT
many,TRBV20-1,-,TRBJ2-5,CSAPRLGGWETQYF,TGCAGTGCCCCACGGCTAGGGGGGTGGGAGACCCAGTACTTC
few,TRBV20-1,TRBD1,TRBJ1-1,CSAKRDSLLTEAFF,TGCAGTGCAAAGAGGGACAGCTTGTTAACTGAAGCTTTCTTT
many,TRBV20-1,TRBD2,TRBJ2-1,CSARDLSGGEQFF,TGCAGTGCTAGAGATCTTTCGGGGGGTGAGCAGTTCTTC
few,TRBV6-1,TRBD1,TRBJ2-5,CASIRQGGETQYF,TGTGCCAGCATCCGACAGGGGGGAGAGACCCAGTACTTC
few,TRBV7-9,-,TRBJ1-6,CASSLNTGQSPLHF,TGTGCCAGCAGCTTAAATACGGGGCAGTCACCCCTCCACTTT
-,TRBV5-5,-,TRBJ1-2,CASSHVGSDGYTF,TGTGCCAGCAGCCATGTTGGGTCAGATGGCTACACCTTC
many,TRBV6-2/TRBV6-3,-,TRBJ2-1,CASSSKPGSHEQFF,TGTGCCAGCAGTTCTAAACCGGGTTCCCATGAGCAGTTCTTC
few,TRBV21-1,-,TRBJ1-5,CASSKRWRFNQPQHF,TGTGCCAGCAGTAAACGGTGGCGGTTCAATCAGCCCCAGCATTTT
few,TRBV30,-,TRBJ1-1,CAWSVASKPFNTEAFF,TGTGCCTGGAGTGTGGCTTCGAAGCCCTTTAACACTGAAGCTTTCTTT
-,TRBV4-1,-,TRBJ1-6,CASSQDETGRNSPLHF,TGCGCCAGCAGCCAAGACGAGACGGGGCGAAATTCACCCCTCCACTTT
many,TRBV5-1,-,TRBJ2-4,CASNGGGGLGNIQYF,TGCGCCAGCAACGGAGGGGGGGGCCTGGGAAACATTCAGTACTTC
-,TRBV18,TRBD2,TRBJ2-5,CASSPYESSGTQGETQYF,TGTGCCAGCTCACCATACGAGTCTAGCGGGACCCAAGGAGAGACCCAGTACTTC
-,TRBV20-1,-,TRBJ1-1,CSTQVNTEAFF,TGCAGTACCCAGGTGAACACTGAAGCTTTCTTT
-,TRBV3-1,-,TRBJ1-4,CASSSSGVRSEKLFF,TGTGCCAGCAGCTCCTCGGGAGTCCGATCTGAAAAACTGTTTTTT
many,TRBV27,-,TRBJ2-1,CASSLWLGEQFF,TGTGCCAGCAGTTTATGGCTTGGCGAGCAGTTCTTC
many,TRBV5-1,TRBD2,TRBJ2-3,CASSLAARGWDTQYF,TGCGCCAGCAGCTTGGCCGCGCGGGGGTGGGATACGCAGTATTTT
many,TRBV2,-,TRBJ1-6,CASSEGGLSSEPLHF,TGTGCCAGCAGTGAAGGGGGCCTTTCATCGGAACCCCTCCACTTT
-,TRBV28,-,TRBJ2-7,CASSFPLESYEQYF,TGTGCCAGCAGTTTCCCCCTCGAATCCTACGAGCAGTACTTC
few,TRBV7-9,-,TRBJ1-4,CASSRFDRSLGEKLFF,TGTGCCAGCAGCCGCTTCGACCGATCCCTCGGCGAAAAACTGTTTTTT
many,TRBV29-1,-,TRBJ2-6,CSVDYPGANVLTF,TGCAGCGTTGACTACCCTGGGGCCAACGTCCTGACTTTC
many,TRBV4-1,TRBD1,TRBJ2-5,CASSQGQGAFQETQYF,TGCGCCAGCAGCCAGGGACAGGGAGCCTTCCAAGAGACCCAGTACTTC
-,TRBV24-1,-,TRBJ1-2,CAASENNGYTF,TGTGCCGCCAGTGAGAACAATGGCTACACCTTC
few,TRBV11-3,-,TRBJ1-2,CASSLDGASLGYTF,TGTGCCAGCAGCTTAGATGGGGCCAGTTTGGGCTACACCTTC
many,TRBV5-1,TRBD1,TRBJ1-4,CASSLDTGTANEKLFF,TGCGCCAGCAGCTTGGATACCGGGACAGCTAATGAAAAACTGTTTTTT
-,TRBV6-2/TRBV6-3,-,TRBJ2-2,CASSWDFRSGELFF,TGTGCCAGCAGTTGGGACTTCCGTAGTGGGGAGCTGTTTTTT
-,TRBV9,TRBD1,TRBJ2-2,CASSAPGGVNTGELFF,TGTGCCAGCAGCGCACCAGGGGGAGTGAACACCGGGGAGCTGTTTTTT
many,TRBV7-2,-,TRBJ2-7,CASRTSYEQYF,TGTGCCAGCCGGACCTCCTACGAGCAGTACTTC
many,TRBV20-1,-,TRBJ1-1,CSARNKGPWVAFF,TGCAGTGCTAGAAACAAGGGTCCGTGGGTAGCTTTCTTT
-,TRBV18,-,TRBJ2-7,CASSQGSSDRSEQYF,TGTGCCAGCTCACAGGGAAGTAGCGATCGGAGCGAGCAGTACTTC
-,TRBV29-1,-,TRBJ1-2,CSVGHVTGFVDGYTF,TGCAGCGTGGGACACGTAACAGGGTTTGTAGATGGCTACACCTTC
many,TRBV20-1,-,TRBJ2-1,CSASGASSYNEQFF,TGCAGTGCTAGCGGGGCAAGCTCCTACAATGAGCAGTTCTTC
many,TRBV20-1,TRBD2,TRBJ2-5,CSARDGASGRETQYF,TGCAGTGCTAGAGATGGGGCTAGCGGGCGGGAGACCCAGTACTTC
many,TRBV13,TRBD1,TRBJ1-2,CASSPRQGPIYGYTF,TGTGCCAGCAGCCCACGACAGGGCCCTATCTATGGCTACACCTTC
many,TRBV5-1,-,TRBJ2-1,CASSLDARASEQFF,TGCGCCAGCAGCTTGGATGCCAGGGCCTCCGAGCAGTTCTTC